What follows is one T cell receptor beta chain and its context. This specimen comes from a study of Ad26.COV2.S vaccination and SARS-CoV-2 variants. The CDR3 sequence is 13 residues long. Looked up from germline, CDR1 is GTSNPN and CDR2 is SVGIG (reference sequence). This table comes from immunoSEQ multiplex PCR, and its TCRdb copy is limited to in-frame clones, with some not included. The data show hundreds of thousands of clones, roughly 90% seen once. The sample's treatment: around 19 received Ad26.COV2.S at low or high dose, single or two shots; 5 received placebo; per-sample allocation not given. Material that was analyzed had been drawn on day 63 after the first vaccine or placebo injection. Built on an Ad26 vector, the vaccine expressed Wuhan-strain SARS-CoV-2 spike.

The material sequenced was peripheral blood, taken in a trial of Ad26.COV2.S vaccine versus placebo. This chain joins TRBV30 and TRBJ1-4, with D tentatively TRBD1 (5 bases). The TCR comes from a person aged 18-65 years who received the Ad26.COV2.S COVID-19 vaccine or a placebo. The CDR3 here is CARAAGPNEKLFF. In DNA, the CDR3 is TGTGCTAGGGCGGCAGGGCCTAATGAAAAACTGTTTTTT.